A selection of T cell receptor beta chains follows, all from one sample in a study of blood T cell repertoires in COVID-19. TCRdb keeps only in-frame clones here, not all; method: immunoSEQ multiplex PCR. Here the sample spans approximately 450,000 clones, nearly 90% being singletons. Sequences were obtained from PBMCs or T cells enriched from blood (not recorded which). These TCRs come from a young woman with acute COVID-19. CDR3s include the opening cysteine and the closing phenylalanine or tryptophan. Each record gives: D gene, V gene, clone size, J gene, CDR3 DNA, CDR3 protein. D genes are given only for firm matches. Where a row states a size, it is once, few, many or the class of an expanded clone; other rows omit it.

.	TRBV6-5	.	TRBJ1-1	TGTGCCAGCTTGGTTAGCATTCTGTCTAACACTGAAGCTTTCTTT	CASLVSILSNTEAFF
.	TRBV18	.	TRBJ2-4	TGTGCCAGCTCACCGGGCCAGCCAAAAAACATTCAGTACTTC	CASSPGQPKNIQYF
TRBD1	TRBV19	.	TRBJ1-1	TGTGCCAGTGGACAGGGGTGGATTGAAGCTTTCTTT	CASGQGWIEAFF
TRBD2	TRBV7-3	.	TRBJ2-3	TGTGCCAGCAGCGAAGCGGGGGGGCGCACAGATACGCAGTATTTT	CASSEAGGRTDTQYF
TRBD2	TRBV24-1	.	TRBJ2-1	TGTGCCACCAGTGATCCTACTAGCGGGGTTAATGAGCAGTTCTTC	CATSDPTSGVNEQFF
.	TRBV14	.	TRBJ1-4	TGTGCCAGCAGCCAAGGATCAGTAATCCAGCGAGGGAATGAAAAACTGTTTTTT	CASSQGSVIQRGNEKLFF
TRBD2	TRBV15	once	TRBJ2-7	TGTGCCACCAGCTCTCCCCTTTTCGAGCGGGAGATTTACCACGAGCAGTACTTC	CATSSPLFEREIYHEQYF
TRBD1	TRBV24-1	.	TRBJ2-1	TGTGCCACCAGTGACCGGGACAGGGGAACTAATGAGCAGTTCTTC	CATSDRDRGTNEQFF
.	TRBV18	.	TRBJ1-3	TGTGCCAGCTCACCGATACAGGCCAACTCTGGAAACACCATATATTTT	CASSPIQANSGNTIYF
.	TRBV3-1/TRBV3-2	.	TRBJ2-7	TGTGCCAGCAGCCCTCCCCGGACTATCAACGAGCAGTACTTC	CASSPPRTINEQYF
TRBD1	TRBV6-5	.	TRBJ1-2	TGTGCCAGCAGTTTTAGACAGGGCGGGTATGGCTACACCTTC	CASSFRQGGYGYTF
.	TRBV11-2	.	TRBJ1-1	TGTGCCAGCAGCCTCCTTAGCCAATTAATTATGAACACTGAAGCTTTCTTT	CASSLLSQLIMNTEAFF
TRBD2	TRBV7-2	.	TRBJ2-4	TGTGCCGGCGGGGGAGCAGAAAACATTCAGTACTTC	CAGGGAENIQYF
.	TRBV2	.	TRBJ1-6	TGTGCCAGTCGGACAGTTGCTAATTCACCCCTCCACTTT	CASRTVANSPLHF
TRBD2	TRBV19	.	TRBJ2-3	TGTGCCAGTAGCCCTCGGGGACTAGCCCGCACAGATACGCAGTATTTT	CASSPRGLARTDTQYF
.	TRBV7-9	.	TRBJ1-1	TGTGCCAGCAGCTTAGCGTGGGGGGAAGGCACTGAAGCTTTCTTT	CASSLAWGEGTEAFF
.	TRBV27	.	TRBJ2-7	TGTGCCAGCAGCAGAGGGACAAAGGGCCAACCATCCTACGAGCAGTACTTC	CASSRGTKGQPSYEQYF
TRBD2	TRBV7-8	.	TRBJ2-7	TGTGCCAGCAGCTTAGTTCGAGGGGCTAGCGGGAGCGAGCAGTACTTC	CASSLVRGASGSEQYF
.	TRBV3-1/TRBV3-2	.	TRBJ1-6	TGTGCCAGCAGCCCCACAGGGAATGATTCACCCCTCCACTTT	CASSPTGNDSPLHF
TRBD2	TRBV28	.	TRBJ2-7	TGTGCCAGCTTACGACTAGCGGGGACCCGTCTACGGGAGCAGTACTTC	CASLRLAGTRLREQYF
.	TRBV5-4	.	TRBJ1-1	TGTGCCAGCAGCTCATTCGTGGGGCCGAACACTGAAGCTTTCTTT	CASSSFVGPNTEAFF
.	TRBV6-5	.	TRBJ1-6	TGTGCCAGCAGTTACTTAGCCGGCCCCTATAATTCACCCCTCCACTTT	CASSYLAGPYNSPLHF
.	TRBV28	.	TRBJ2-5	TGTGCCAGCAGTGGCGAGACCCAGTACTTC	CASSGETQYF
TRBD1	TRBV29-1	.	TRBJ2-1	TGCAGCGTTGTAGTGGGACAGCCTTACAATGAGCAGTTCTTC	CSVVVGQPYNEQFF
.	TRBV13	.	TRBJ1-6	TGTGCCAGCAGCTCGACAGCGGGGGGATCCTATAATTCACCCCTCCACTTT	CASSSTAGGSYNSPLHF
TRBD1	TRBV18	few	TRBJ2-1	TGTGCCAGCTCACCAACAGGACAGGGGGGCAATGAGCAGTTCTTC	CASSPTGQGGNEQFF
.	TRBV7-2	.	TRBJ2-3	TGTGCCAGCAGCTTAGGTGACAGGAGAATGACAGATACGCAGTATTTT	CASSLGDRRMTDTQYF
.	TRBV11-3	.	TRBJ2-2	TGTGCCAGCAGCCCCAATCCAGGGGACACCGGGGAGCTGTTTTTT	CASSPNPGDTGELFF
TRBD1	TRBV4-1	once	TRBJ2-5	TGCGCCAGCAGCCATGTTCCAGGGGGCAGGGAGACCCAGTACTTC	CASSHVPGGRETQYF
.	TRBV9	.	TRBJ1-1	TGTGCCAGCAGCGTAGAAATGGAGGAAGAAGCTTTCTTT	CASSVEMEEEAFF
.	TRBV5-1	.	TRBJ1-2	TGCGCCAGCAGCTTGCAGGGAGGCTATGGCTACACCTTC	CASSLQGGYGYTF
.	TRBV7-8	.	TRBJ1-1	TGTGCCAGCACCTCGGGGGGGAACACTGAAGCTTTCTTT	CASTSGGNTEAFF
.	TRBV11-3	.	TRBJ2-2	TGTGCCAGCAGCTTAGGGCCGAACACCGGGGAGCTGTTTTTT	CASSLGPNTGELFF
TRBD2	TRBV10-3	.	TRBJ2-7	TGTGCCATCGGCCTAGCGGGACTCTACGAGCAGTACTTC	CAIGLAGLYEQYF
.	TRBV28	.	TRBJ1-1	TGTGCCAGCAGTTTATTCAGGGCCCCCACTGAAGCTTTCTTT	CASSLFRAPTEAFF
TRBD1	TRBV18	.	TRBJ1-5	TGTGCCAGCTCACTCCGGGACAGGGGCGATCAGCCCCAGCATTTT	CASSLRDRGDQPQHF
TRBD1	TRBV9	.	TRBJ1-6	TGTGCCAGCAGCCCCCGTACAGGGGCGAATTCACCCCTCCACTTT	CASSPRTGANSPLHF
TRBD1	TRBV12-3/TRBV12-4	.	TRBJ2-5	TGTGCCAGCAGTTTTTCAGGGGGAGAGACCCAGTACTTC	CASSFSGGETQYF
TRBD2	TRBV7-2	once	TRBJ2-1	TGTGCCAGCAGCTTAGACGGGAGGGCCGAAGAGCAGTTCTTC	CASSLDGRAEEQFF
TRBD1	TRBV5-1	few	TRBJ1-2	TGCGCCAGCAGCCACCAGGGACAGGGGGCGGATGGCTACACCTTC	CASSHQGQGADGYTF
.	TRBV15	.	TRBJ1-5	TGTGCCACCAGCAGAGGGGCTACAGGGATCAATCAGCCCCAGCATTTT	CATSRGATGINQPQHF
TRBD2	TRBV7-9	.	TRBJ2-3	TGTGCCAGCAGCAAGGGAGGGACTCACCACACAGATACGCAGTATTTT	CASSKGGTHHTDTQYF
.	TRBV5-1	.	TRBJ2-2	TGCGCCAGCAGCTTGGCGTTAGGGGAGGTCTGGTCCGGGGAGCTGTTTTTT	CASSLALGEVWSGELFF
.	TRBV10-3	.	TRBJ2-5	TGTGCCATCAGTGACCCCTTTGGGCCTCAAGAGACCCAGTACTTC	CAISDPFGPQETQYF
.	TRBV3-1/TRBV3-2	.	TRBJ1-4	TGTGCCAGCAGCCAAGCAGGGAGGAATGAAAAACTGTTTTTT	CASSQAGRNEKLFF